This TCR beta chain appears in the sequencing data of a study of blood T cells in healthy people across ages. Study in general: Capture via template switching afforded approximately one barcoded beta molecule per two T cells.

A second PCR of roughly 7 to 11 cycles used a sample-barcoded 5' primer and a J-beta primer mix. MiXCR, applied by TCRdb to the 5' RACE reads, yields one record per CDR3 protein. Of hundreds of thousands of distinct CDR3 sequences in the sample, 58% were seen once. It was roughly 10 milliliters of peripheral blood that were drawn from each donor. With 3 bases removed from V and 6 bases from J, the gap between germline ends came to 16 bases. The CDR3 consists of 15 residues. Germline V lookup: CDR1 SGDLS, CDR2 YYNGEE. Material: blood. This sequence originates from a man in his thirties or forties in good health. This chain joins TRBV9 and TRBJ2-1; either TRBD1 or TRBD2 may supply D (5 bases each). CDR3 sequence (DNA): TGTGCCAGCAGCGAGGGACCAGGGTTTTCCAATGAGCAGTTCTTC. This encodes CASSEGPGFSNEQFF.